The rows below give T cell receptor beta chains drawn from one sample of a study of T-cell memory formation after mild COVID-19. TCRdb fed the 5' RACE reads into MiXCR, producing one record per CDR3 protein. The table includes approximately 440,000 distinct CDR3 sequences, around 20% detected once. Sequenced material: PBMCs or a T cell subset sorted from them (not recorded which). The receptors shown here come from an adult woman who had mild COVID-19 (a few samples of this study predate the infection). Cell type and time point are not known. The CDR3 runs from the conserved cysteine through the conserved F or W. D genes are given only for firm matches. Size tells how often a clone was seen (once, few, many) or the class of an expanded clone, and some rows leave it out.

j_call: TRBJ2-1
d_call: TRBD2
clone_size: few
v_call: TRBV7-9
cdr3_nt: TGTGCCAGCAGCCCGCGAGGGACTAGCGGGAGGGCGAGTGAGCAGTTCTTC
cdr3_aa: CASSPRGTSGRASEQFF

j_call: TRBJ2-5
d_call: .
clone_size: many
v_call: TRBV20-1
cdr3_nt: TGCAGTGCTAGCTTTGGCAGCCAAGAGACCCAGTACTTC
cdr3_aa: CSASFGSQETQYF

j_call: TRBJ1-1
d_call: .
clone_size: .
v_call: TRBV30
cdr3_nt: TGTGCCTGGAGTGTTCGGACAGACACTGAAGCTTTCTTT
cdr3_aa: CAWSVRTDTEAFF

j_call: TRBJ1-2
d_call: .
clone_size: once
v_call: TRBV30
cdr3_nt: TGTGCCTGGAGTAGAGGGACGGGCCTTTATGGCTACACCTTC
cdr3_aa: CAWSRGTGLYGYTF

j_call: TRBJ1-1
d_call: .
clone_size: few
v_call: TRBV10-3
cdr3_nt: TGTGCCATCAGGGGGGGGAACACTGAAGCTTTCTTT
cdr3_aa: CAIRGGNTEAFF

j_call: TRBJ2-7
d_call: .
clone_size: few
v_call: TRBV14
cdr3_nt: TGTGCCAGCAGCCGGCCAGGTTCACTCTCCTACGAGCAGTACTTC
cdr3_aa: CASSRPGSLSYEQYF

j_call: TRBJ1-2
d_call: .
clone_size: .
v_call: TRBV30
cdr3_nt: TGTGCCTGGAGCGAAACGGGGGTCCGCTATGGCTACACCTTC
cdr3_aa: CAWSETGVRYGYTF

j_call: TRBJ2-7
d_call: .
clone_size: .
v_call: TRBV5-1
cdr3_nt: TGCGCCAGCAGCTTGACCTGGGGACCGCTTTACGAGCAGTACTTC
cdr3_aa: CASSLTWGPLYEQYF

j_call: TRBJ2-2
d_call: TRBD2
clone_size: many
v_call: TRBV6-2/TRBV6-3
cdr3_nt: TGTGCCAGCAGTTACGGCCTAGCGGGAGACACCGGGGAGCTGTTTTTT
cdr3_aa: CASSYGLAGDTGELFF

j_call: TRBJ2-4
d_call: .
clone_size: .
v_call: TRBV30
cdr3_nt: TGTGCCTGGAGTCTACAGGAAAACATTCAGTACTTC
cdr3_aa: CAWSLQENIQYF

j_call: TRBJ2-6
d_call: TRBD1
clone_size: .
v_call: TRBV12-3/TRBV12-4
cdr3_nt: TGTGCCAGCAGAGAGGGGACAGCTGGGGCCAACGTCCTGACTTTC
cdr3_aa: CASREGTAGANVLTF

j_call: TRBJ2-6
d_call: .
clone_size: .
v_call: TRBV18
cdr3_nt: TGTGCCAGCTCACCACCCTCTAGCTCTGGGGCCAACGTCCTGACTTTC
cdr3_aa: CASSPPSSSGANVLTF

j_call: TRBJ1-1
d_call: .
clone_size: .
v_call: TRBV20-1
cdr3_nt: TGCAGTGCTAGAGACAGGGAGACTGAAGCTTTCTTT
cdr3_aa: CSARDRETEAFF

j_call: TRBJ2-3
d_call: TRBD2
clone_size: .
v_call: TRBV20-1
cdr3_nt: TGCAGTGCTCCCCGTCGACGGGGGGGGTCACAGGATACGCAGTATTTT
cdr3_aa: CSAPRRRGGSQDTQYF

j_call: TRBJ1-1
d_call: .
clone_size: .
v_call: TRBV7-9
cdr3_nt: TGTGCCAGCAGACAGGGACCCAACACTGAAGCTTTCTTT
cdr3_aa: CASRQGPNTEAFF

j_call: TRBJ2-1
d_call: TRBD2
clone_size: .
v_call: TRBV5-1
cdr3_nt: TGCGCCAGCAGCTTCGGCGGGAGGGCAAGCAATGAGCAGTTCTTC
cdr3_aa: CASSFGGRASNEQFF

j_call: TRBJ2-1
d_call: .
clone_size: .
v_call: TRBV7-3
cdr3_nt: TGTGCCAGCAGCGGCGGACAGACAAGAACAGCCTACAATGAGCAGTTCTTC
cdr3_aa: CASSGGQTRTAYNEQFF

j_call: TRBJ2-3
d_call: .
clone_size: few
v_call: TRBV7-9
cdr3_nt: TGTGCCAGCAGCTCCTCCCGTCTCACAGATACGCAGTATTTT
cdr3_aa: CASSSSRLTDTQYF

j_call: TRBJ2-5
d_call: .
clone_size: .
v_call: TRBV27
cdr3_nt: TGTGCCAGCAGTTTACTGTGGGGGGTACGGGAGACCCAGTACTTC
cdr3_aa: CASSLLWGVRETQYF

j_call: TRBJ1-1
d_call: .
clone_size: few
v_call: TRBV14
cdr3_nt: TGTGCCAGCAGCCAAGATCGAGGGGTTGAAGCTTTCTTT
cdr3_aa: CASSQDRGVEAFF

j_call: TRBJ2-3
d_call: TRBD1
clone_size: .
v_call: TRBV19
cdr3_nt: TGTGCCAGTACCTCGGACAGGGGGCGCACAGATACGCAGTATTTT
cdr3_aa: CASTSDRGRTDTQYF

j_call: TRBJ2-5
d_call: TRBD2
clone_size: .
v_call: TRBV6-5
cdr3_nt: TGTGCCAGCAGTTACTCGAGTACGGCGGGGGGCTCGACCCAGTACTTC
cdr3_aa: CASSYSSTAGGSTQYF

j_call: TRBJ2-1
d_call: TRBD1
clone_size: .
v_call: TRBV11-3
cdr3_nt: TGTGCCAGCAGCTTAGGTGACAGGGGATCCCCCTACAATGAGCAGTTCTTC
cdr3_aa: CASSLGDRGSPYNEQFF

j_call: TRBJ2-5
d_call: TRBD1
clone_size: .
v_call: TRBV5-1
cdr3_nt: TGCGCCAGCAGCAAAGGACAGGGCTTCGCAGAGACCCAGTACTTC
cdr3_aa: CASSKGQGFAETQYF

j_call: TRBJ1-5
d_call: .
clone_size: .
v_call: TRBV20-1
cdr3_nt: TGCAGTGCTAGTCGCCCCGAGGGCAATCAGCCCCAGCATTTT
cdr3_aa: CSASRPEGNQPQHF